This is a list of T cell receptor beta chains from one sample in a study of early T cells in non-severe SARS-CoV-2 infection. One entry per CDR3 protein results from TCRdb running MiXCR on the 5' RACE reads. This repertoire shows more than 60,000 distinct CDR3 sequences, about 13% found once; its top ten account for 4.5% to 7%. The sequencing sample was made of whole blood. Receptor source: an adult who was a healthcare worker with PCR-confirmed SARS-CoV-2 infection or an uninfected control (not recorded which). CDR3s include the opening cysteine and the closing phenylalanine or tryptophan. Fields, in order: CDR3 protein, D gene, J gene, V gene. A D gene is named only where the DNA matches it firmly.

CDR3aa: CSAREGGNTEAFF; d_gene: TRBD1; j_gene: TRBJ1-1; v_gene: TRBV20-1
CDR3aa: CASSFMVGNSPLHF; d_gene: -; j_gene: TRBJ1-6; v_gene: TRBV28
CDR3aa: CASSFPNYGYTF; d_gene: -; j_gene: TRBJ1-2; v_gene: TRBV7-8
CDR3aa: CSVGGRQGYEQYF; d_gene: TRBD1; j_gene: TRBJ2-7; v_gene: TRBV29-1
CDR3aa: CASSGQGALGTEAFF; d_gene: TRBD1; j_gene: TRBJ1-1; v_gene: TRBV10-2
CDR3aa: CASSFTSGEYNEQFF; d_gene: TRBD2; j_gene: TRBJ2-1; v_gene: TRBV6-5
CDR3aa: CSASGTSSYEQYF; d_gene: TRBD2; j_gene: TRBJ2-7; v_gene: TRBV20-1
CDR3aa: CAISESAAGENEQFF; d_gene: TRBD2; j_gene: TRBJ2-1; v_gene: TRBV10-3
CDR3aa: CASSPRGGREKLFF; d_gene: -; j_gene: TRBJ1-4; v_gene: TRBV7-2
CDR3aa: CASSPLGQAANTGELFF; d_gene: TRBD1; j_gene: TRBJ2-2; v_gene: TRBV18
CDR3aa: CASSRGHENYEQYF; d_gene: -; j_gene: TRBJ2-7; v_gene: TRBV3-1
CDR3aa: CASSSPGEAFF; d_gene: -; j_gene: TRBJ1-1; v_gene: TRBV21-1
CDR3aa: CASSQMTQETQYF; d_gene: -; j_gene: TRBJ2-5; v_gene: TRBV4-2
CDR3aa: CASSRNSGGATGANVLTF; d_gene: TRBD2; j_gene: TRBJ2-6; v_gene: TRBV5-4
CDR3aa: CASSEGTGATDTQYF; d_gene: TRBD1; j_gene: TRBJ2-3; v_gene: TRBV2
CDR3aa: CASSVGSGRNEQYF; d_gene: TRBD2; j_gene: TRBJ2-7; v_gene: TRBV9
CDR3aa: CASSLVWTSGANVLTF; d_gene: -; j_gene: TRBJ2-6; v_gene: TRBV27
CDR3aa: CASSSRGTEAFF; d_gene: -; j_gene: TRBJ1-1; v_gene: TRBV28
CDR3aa: CASSLRERSPLHF; d_gene: -; j_gene: TRBJ1-6; v_gene: TRBV6-5
CDR3aa: CASSYPAGGATGELFF; d_gene: TRBD2; j_gene: TRBJ2-2; v_gene: TRBV6-5
CDR3aa: CASSPTGPYYEQYF; d_gene: TRBD1; j_gene: TRBJ2-7; v_gene: TRBV7-6
CDR3aa: CASREPGGRGYTF; d_gene: TRBD1; j_gene: TRBJ1-2; v_gene: TRBV3-1
CDR3aa: CSAGTGGADTQYF; d_gene: TRBD1; j_gene: TRBJ2-3; v_gene: TRBV29-1
CDR3aa: CASSQIRGLAMDEQFF; d_gene: -; j_gene: TRBJ2-1; v_gene: TRBV4-1
CDR3aa: CASSADTGVGTQYF; d_gene: TRBD1; j_gene: TRBJ2-5; v_gene: TRBV5-1
CDR3aa: CASSPGQGLEAFF; d_gene: TRBD1; j_gene: TRBJ1-1; v_gene: TRBV27
CDR3aa: CASREGTGGLAPLHF; d_gene: TRBD1; j_gene: TRBJ1-6; v_gene: TRBV2
CDR3aa: CASSPGTSDRYEQYF; d_gene: TRBD2; j_gene: TRBJ2-7; v_gene: TRBV7-6
CDR3aa: CASSPTWGTEAFF; d_gene: -; j_gene: TRBJ1-1; v_gene: TRBV5-1
CDR3aa: CASSSLGPGRYNEQFF; d_gene: -; j_gene: TRBJ2-1; v_gene: TRBV7-8
CDR3aa: CASANTANYGYTF; d_gene: -; j_gene: TRBJ1-2; v_gene: TRBV7-2
CDR3aa: CASSHRQLNSPLHF; d_gene: -; j_gene: TRBJ1-6; v_gene: TRBV4-1
CDR3aa: CSVGGGSWDEQFF; d_gene: TRBD2; j_gene: TRBJ2-1; v_gene: TRBV29-1
CDR3aa: CASSLGTGTSRMAFF; d_gene: TRBD1; j_gene: TRBJ2-1; v_gene: TRBV7-8
CDR3aa: CASRPANSTDTQYF; d_gene: -; j_gene: TRBJ2-3; v_gene: TRBV19
CDR3aa: CASREGNEKLFF; d_gene: -; j_gene: TRBJ1-4; v_gene: TRBV5-1
CDR3aa: CASITASFRVTEAFF; d_gene: -; j_gene: TRBJ1-1; v_gene: TRBV28
CDR3aa: CASSSRGGQGGNQPQHF; d_gene: TRBD1; j_gene: TRBJ1-5; v_gene: TRBV12-3/TRBV12-4
CDR3aa: CASSEYKGHPYEQYF; d_gene: -; j_gene: TRBJ2-7; v_gene: TRBV25-1
CDR3aa: CASSEQGRPQETQYF; d_gene: -; j_gene: TRBJ2-5; v_gene: TRBV25-1